The following is a T cell receptor beta chain sequence with its context. Its antigen remains unknown. These data originate in a study of cytomegalovirus exposure and HLA in healthy donors. General study points: An assumption of roughly uniform sequencing depth across donors underlay the presence/absence analyses.

CDR3 length: 17 residues. V shed 3 bases and J 4 bases; nucleotides not matched to a gene: 14. Germline V gene data show CDR1 as LGHNA and CDR2 as YSLEER. PCR was performed using 60 Vbeta and 13 Jbeta primers. Measured with immunoSEQ multiplex PCR; TCRdb has only the in-frame clones, and not every one. The table records tens of thousands of clones, over 75% of them present only once. Sequences were obtained from PBMCs. The receptor's source is a man in his fifties in good health and CMV-seronegative. This chain links TRBV4-3 with TRBJ1-2; 7 bases fit TRBD1. The CDR3, as DNA: TGCGCCAGCAGCCAGGCGTCGGGACAGACCTACGTCTATGGCTACACCTTC. Its translation: CASSQASGQTYVYGYTF.